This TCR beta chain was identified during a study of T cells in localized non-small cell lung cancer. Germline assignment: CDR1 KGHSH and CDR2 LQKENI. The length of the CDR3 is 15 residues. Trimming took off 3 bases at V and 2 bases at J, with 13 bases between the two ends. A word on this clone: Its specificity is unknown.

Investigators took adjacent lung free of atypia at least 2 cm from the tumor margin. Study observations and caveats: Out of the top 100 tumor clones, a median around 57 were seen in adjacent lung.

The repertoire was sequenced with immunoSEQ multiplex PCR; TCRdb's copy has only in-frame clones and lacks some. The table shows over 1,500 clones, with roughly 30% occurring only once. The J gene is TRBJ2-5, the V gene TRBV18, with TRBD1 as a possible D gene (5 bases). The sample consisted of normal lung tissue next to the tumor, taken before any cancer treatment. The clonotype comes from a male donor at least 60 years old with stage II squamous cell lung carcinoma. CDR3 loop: CASSPNSGHQETQYF. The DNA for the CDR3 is TGTGCCAGCTCACCTAACTCTGGACATCAAGAGACCCAGTACTTC.